The clone carrying this T cell receptor (beta chain) was picked up one time. Sequenced by immunoSEQ multiplex PCR; TCRdb stores in-frame clones only, minus some. The data hold about 220,000 clones, with around 83% observed a single time. The data were obtained in a study of blood T cell repertoires in COVID-19. Germline CDR1 reads MDHEN; CDR2 reads SYDVKM. V was clipped by 6 bases and J by 1 base; unmatched bases: 4. The CDR3 contains 14 residues. The sequence derives from a man in his fifties who had recovered from COVID-19. This chain links TRBV28 with TRBJ1-1, with TRBD1 matching over 8 bases. Source material: peripheral blood. As DNA, the CDR3 is TGTGCCAGCAGCGAAGGGACAGGGAACACTGAAGCTTTCTTT. Translated: CASSEGTGNTEAFF.